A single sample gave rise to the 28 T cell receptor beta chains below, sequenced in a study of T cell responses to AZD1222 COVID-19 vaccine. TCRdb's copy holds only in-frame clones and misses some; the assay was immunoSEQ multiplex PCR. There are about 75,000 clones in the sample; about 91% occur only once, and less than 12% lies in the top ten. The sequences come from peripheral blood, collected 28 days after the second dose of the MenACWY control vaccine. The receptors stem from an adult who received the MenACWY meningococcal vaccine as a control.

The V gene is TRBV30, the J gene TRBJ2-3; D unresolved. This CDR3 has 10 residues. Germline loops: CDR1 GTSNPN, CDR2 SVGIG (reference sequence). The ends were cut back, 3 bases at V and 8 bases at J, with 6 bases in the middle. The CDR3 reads CAWRRGTQYF. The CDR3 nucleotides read TGTGCCTGGAGGCGTGGTACGCAGTATTTT.

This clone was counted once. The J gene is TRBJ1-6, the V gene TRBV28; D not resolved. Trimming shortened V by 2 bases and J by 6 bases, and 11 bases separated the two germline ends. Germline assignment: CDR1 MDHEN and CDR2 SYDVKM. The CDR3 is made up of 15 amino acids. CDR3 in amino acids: CASSLTAGGNSPLHF. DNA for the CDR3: TGTGCCAGCAGTTTAACGGCAGGAGGTAATTCACCCCTCCACTTT.

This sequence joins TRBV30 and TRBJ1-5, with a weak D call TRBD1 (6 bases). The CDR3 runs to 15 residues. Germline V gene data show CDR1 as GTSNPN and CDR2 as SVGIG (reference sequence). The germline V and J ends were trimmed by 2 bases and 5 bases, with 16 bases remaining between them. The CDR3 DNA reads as TGTGCCTGGAGTCGGGGGGGCCGAGGGGATCAGCCCCAGCATTTT. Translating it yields CAWSRGGRGDQPQHF.

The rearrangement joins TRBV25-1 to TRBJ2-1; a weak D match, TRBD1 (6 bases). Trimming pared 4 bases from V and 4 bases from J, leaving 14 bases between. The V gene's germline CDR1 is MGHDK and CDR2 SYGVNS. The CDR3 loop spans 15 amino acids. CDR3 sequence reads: CASSVQGPPYNEQFF. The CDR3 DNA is TGTGCCAGCAGTGTACAGGGTCCCCCTTACAATGAGCAGTTCTTC.

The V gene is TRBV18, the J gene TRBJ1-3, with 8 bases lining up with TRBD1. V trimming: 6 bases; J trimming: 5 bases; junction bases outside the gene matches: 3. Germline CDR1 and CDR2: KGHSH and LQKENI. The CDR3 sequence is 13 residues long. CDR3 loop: CASSSGGRNTIYF. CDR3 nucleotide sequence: TGTGCCAGCTCCTCAGGGGGCCGAAACACCATATATTTT.

CDR3 amino acids: CASSVRGQEKLFF. CDR3 sequence (DNA): TGTGCCAGCAGTGTGCGGGGGCAGGAAAAACTGTTTTTT. This rearrangement joins TRBV2 to TRBJ1-4, with D perhaps TRBD1 (6 bases). Germline CDR1 SNHLY, CDR2 FYNNEI. V lost 4 bases to trimming and J lost 8 bases, with 11 bases between them. CDR3 size: 13 residues.

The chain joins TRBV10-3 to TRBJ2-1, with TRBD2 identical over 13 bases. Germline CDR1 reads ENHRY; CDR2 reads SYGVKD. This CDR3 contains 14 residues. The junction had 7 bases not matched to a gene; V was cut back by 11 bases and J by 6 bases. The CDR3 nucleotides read TGTGCCGCAGGGACTAGCGGGGCTTCCAATGAGCAGTTCTTC. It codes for CAAGTSGASNEQFF.

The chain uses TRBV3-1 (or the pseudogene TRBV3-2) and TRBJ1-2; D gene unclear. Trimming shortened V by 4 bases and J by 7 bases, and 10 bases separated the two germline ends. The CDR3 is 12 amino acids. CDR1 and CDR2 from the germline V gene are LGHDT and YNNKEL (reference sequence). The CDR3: CASSLYLFGYTF. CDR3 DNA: TGTGCCAGCAGCCTCTACCTATTTGGCTACACCTTC.

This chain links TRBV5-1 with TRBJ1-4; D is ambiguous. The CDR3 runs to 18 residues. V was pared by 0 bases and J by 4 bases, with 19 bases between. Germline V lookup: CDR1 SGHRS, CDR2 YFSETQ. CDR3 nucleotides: TGCGCCAGCAGCTTGGGGCTCCAGACCCTACGACATAATGAAAAACTGTTTTTT. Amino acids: CASSLGLQTLRHNEKLFF.

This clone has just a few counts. The DNA of the CDR3 is TGCGCCAGCAGCCCCGGGACAGGGAGGGTCTACGAGCAGTACTTC. Protein product: CASSPGTGRVYEQYF. The V call is TRBV5-1, the J call TRBJ2-7; 9 bases match TRBD1. CDR1 and CDR2 (germline): SGHRS, YFSETQ. V trimming: 4 bases; J trimming: 3 bases; junction bases outside the gene matches: 8. The CDR3 has 15 residues.

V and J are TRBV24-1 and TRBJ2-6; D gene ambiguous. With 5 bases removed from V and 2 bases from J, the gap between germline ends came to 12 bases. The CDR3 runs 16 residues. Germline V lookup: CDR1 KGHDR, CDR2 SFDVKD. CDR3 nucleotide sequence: TGTGCCACCAGTGGCACCCGGGTGGCTGGGGCCAACGTCCTGACTTTC. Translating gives CATSGTRVAGANVLTF.

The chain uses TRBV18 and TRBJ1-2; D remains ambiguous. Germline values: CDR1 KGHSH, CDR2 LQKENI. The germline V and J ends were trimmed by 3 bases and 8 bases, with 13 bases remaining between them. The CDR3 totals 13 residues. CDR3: CASSPREADGYTF. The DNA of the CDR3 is TGTGCCAGCTCACCGCGGGAGGCGGACGGCTACACCTTC.

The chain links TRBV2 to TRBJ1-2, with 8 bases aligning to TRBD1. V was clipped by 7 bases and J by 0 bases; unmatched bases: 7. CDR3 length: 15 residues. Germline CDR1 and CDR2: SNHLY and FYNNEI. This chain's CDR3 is CASKKQGEANYGYTF. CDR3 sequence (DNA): TGTGCCAGCAAGAAACAGGGGGAAGCTAACTATGGCTACACCTTC.

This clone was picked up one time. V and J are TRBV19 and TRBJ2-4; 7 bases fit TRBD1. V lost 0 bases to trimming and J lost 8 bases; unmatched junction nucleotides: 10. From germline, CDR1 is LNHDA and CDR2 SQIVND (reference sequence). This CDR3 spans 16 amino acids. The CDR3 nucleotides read TGTGCCAGTAGTATAGACGGAGACAGGGCCAAGGACATTCAGTACTTC. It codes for CASSIDGDRAKDIQYF.

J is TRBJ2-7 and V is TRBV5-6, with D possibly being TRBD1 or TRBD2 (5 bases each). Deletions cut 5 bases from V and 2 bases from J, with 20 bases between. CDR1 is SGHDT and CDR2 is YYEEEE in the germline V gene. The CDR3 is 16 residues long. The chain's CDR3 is CASRIGSSGLAYEQYF. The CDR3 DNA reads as TGTGCCAGCAGAATAGGGAGCTCGGGGCTCGCCTACGAGCAGTACTTC. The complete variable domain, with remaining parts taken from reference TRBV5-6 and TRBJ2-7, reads DAGVTQSPTHLIKTRGQQVTLRCSPKSGHDTVSWYQQALGQGPQFIFQYYEEEERQRGNFPDRFSGHQFPNYSSELNVNALLLGDSALYLCASRIGSSGLAYEQYFGPGTRLTVT.

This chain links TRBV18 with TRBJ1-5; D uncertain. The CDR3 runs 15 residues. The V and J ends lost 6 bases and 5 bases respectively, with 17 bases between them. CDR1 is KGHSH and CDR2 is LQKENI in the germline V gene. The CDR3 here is CASSRGMGRDQPQHF. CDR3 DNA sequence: TGTGCCAGCTCCCGTGGCATGGGCCGGGATCAGCCCCAGCATTTT. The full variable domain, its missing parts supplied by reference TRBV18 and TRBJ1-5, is NAGVMQNPRHLVRRRGQEARLRCSPMKGHSHVYWYRQLPEEGLKFMVYLQKENIIDESGMPKERFSAEFPKEGPSILRIQQVVRGDSAAYFCASSRGMGRDQPQHFGDGTRLSIL.

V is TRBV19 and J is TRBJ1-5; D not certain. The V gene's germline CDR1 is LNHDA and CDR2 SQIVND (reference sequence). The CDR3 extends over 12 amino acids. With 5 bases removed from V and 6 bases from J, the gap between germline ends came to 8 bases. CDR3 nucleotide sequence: TGTGCCAGTAGTTGGCCCCTTCAGCCCCAGCATTTT. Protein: CASSWPLQPQHF.

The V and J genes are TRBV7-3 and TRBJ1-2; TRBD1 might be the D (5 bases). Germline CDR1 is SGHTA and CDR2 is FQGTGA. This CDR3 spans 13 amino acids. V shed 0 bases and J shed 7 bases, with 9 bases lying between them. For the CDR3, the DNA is TGTGCCAGCAGCTTAACGGAGGGGTCTGGCTACACCTTC. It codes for CASSLTEGSGYTF.

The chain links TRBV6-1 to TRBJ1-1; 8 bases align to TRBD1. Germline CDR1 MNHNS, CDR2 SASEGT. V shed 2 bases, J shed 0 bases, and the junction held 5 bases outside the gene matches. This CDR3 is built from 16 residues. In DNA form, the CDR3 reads TGTGCCAGCAGTGAACGACAGGGGACCATGAACACTGAAGCTTTCTTT. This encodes CASSERQGTMNTEAFF.

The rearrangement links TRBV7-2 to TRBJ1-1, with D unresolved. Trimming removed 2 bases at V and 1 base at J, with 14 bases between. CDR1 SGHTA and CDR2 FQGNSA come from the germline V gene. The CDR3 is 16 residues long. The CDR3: CASSLRSGLQNTEAFF. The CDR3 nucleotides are TGTGCCAGCAGCTTAAGGAGCGGACTTCAGAACACTGAAGCTTTCTTT.

The CDR3 loop is CASRPGGARETQYF. CDR3 DNA: TGTGCCAGCAGGCCTGGGGGGGCCCGTGAGACCCAGTACTTC. The rearrangement joins TRBV7-2 to TRBJ2-5, with TRBD2 as a possible D gene (7 bases). V was clipped by 6 bases and J by 5 bases, with 16 bases between them. Germline V gene lookup returns CDR1 SGHTA and CDR2 FQGNSA. The CDR3 loop spans 14 amino acids.

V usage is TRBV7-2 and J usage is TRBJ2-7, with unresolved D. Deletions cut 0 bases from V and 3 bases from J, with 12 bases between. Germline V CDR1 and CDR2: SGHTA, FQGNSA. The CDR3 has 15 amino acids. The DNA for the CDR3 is TGTGCCAGCAGCTTAGCCGCCGGTAAGAACTACGAGCAGTACTTC. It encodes CASSLAAGKNYEQYF. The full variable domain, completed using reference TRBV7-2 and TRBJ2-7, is GAGVSQSPSNKVTEKGKDVELRCDPISGHTALYWYRQSLGQGLEFLIYFQGNSAPDKSGLPSDRFSAERTGGSVSTLTIQRTQQEDSAVYLCASSLAAGKNYEQYFGPGTRLTVT.

The CDR3 DNA sequence: TGTGCCAGCAGTTCTGGGACAGGGGGGTTGGACTATGGCTACACCTTC. Translating gives CASSSGTGGLDYGYTF. V and J are TRBV27 and TRBJ1-2; TRBD1 aligns across 11 bases. V lost 4 bases, J lost 3 bases, and 7 bases stayed unmatched. This CDR3 is 16 amino acids long. The V gene's germline CDR1 is MNHEY and CDR2 SMNVEV (reference sequence).

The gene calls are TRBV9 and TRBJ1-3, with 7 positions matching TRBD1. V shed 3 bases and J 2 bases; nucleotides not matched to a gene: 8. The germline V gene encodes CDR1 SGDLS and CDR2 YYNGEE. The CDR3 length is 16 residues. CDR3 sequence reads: CASSEHPQGTGNTIYF. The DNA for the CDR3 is TGTGCCAGCAGCGAACACCCACAGGGGACTGGAAACACCATATATTTT. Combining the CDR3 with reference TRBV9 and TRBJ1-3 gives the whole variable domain DSGVTQTPKHLITATGQRVTLRCSPRSGDLSVYWYQQSLDQGLQFLIQYYNGEERAKGNILERFSAQQFPDLHSELNLSSLELGDSALYFCASSEHPQGTGNTIYFGEGSWLTVV.

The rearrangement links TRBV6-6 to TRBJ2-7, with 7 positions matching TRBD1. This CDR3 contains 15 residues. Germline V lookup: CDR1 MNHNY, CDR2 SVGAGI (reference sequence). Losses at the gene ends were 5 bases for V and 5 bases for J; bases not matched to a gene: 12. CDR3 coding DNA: TGTGCCAGCAGTGATCTCGGACAGGTCGGTGACGAGCAGTACTTC. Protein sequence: CASSDLGQVGDEQYF.

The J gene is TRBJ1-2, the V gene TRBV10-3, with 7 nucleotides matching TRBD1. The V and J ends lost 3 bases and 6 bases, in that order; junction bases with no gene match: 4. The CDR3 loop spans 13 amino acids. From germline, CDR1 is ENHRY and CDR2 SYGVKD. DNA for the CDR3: TGTGCCATCAGTGAAGGGGGCTTAGATGGCTACACCTTC. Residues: CAISEGGLDGYTF.

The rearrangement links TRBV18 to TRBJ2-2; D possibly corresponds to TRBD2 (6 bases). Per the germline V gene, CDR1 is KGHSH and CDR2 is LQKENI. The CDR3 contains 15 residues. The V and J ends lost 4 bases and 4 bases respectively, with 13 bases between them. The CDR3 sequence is CASSREAVITGELFF. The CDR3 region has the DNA TGTGCCAGCTCACGGGAGGCCGTAATCACCGGGGAGCTGTTTTTT.

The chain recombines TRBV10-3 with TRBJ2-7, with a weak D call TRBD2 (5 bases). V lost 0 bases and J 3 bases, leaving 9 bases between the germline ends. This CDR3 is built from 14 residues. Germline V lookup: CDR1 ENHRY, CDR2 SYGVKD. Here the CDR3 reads CAISESSGIYEQYF. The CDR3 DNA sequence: TGTGCCATCAGTGAGTCCTCCGGGATCTACGAGCAGTACTTC.